This paragraph reports one T cell receptor beta chain. This sample was included in a study of blood T cell repertoires in COVID-19. Study as a whole: Material from acute and convalescent COVID-19 was sourced from the United States, Italy and Spain. T cells, B-cell-depleted T cells, or PBMCs supplied cDNA or gDNA.

The V gene's germline CDR1 is KGHDR and CDR2 SFDVKD. The CDR3 spans 13 residues. V was clipped by 4 bases and J by 8 bases, with 13 bases between them. In the authors' methods: Nucleated cell counts were estimated from reference gene primer amplification. Generated by immunoSEQ multiplex PCR, the TCRdb table keeps only in-frame clones and is missing some. The V and J calls and the clone size are those of that table, but D and trimming were determined from the DNA. The sample contains tens of thousands of clones, roughly 80% of which appear only once. V usage is TRBV24-1 and J usage is TRBJ1-1; D gene ambiguous. What was sequenced was peripheral blood. The TCR originated in a man in his forties or fifties with acute or convalescent COVID-19. The CDR3 sequence is CATSDPRGVEAFF. The CDR3, as DNA: TGTGCCACCAGTGACCCGCGAGGAGTCGAAGCTTTCTTT.